Described below is a single T cell receptor beta chain sequence and its context. The antigen remains unidentified. The source of the sample is a study of vaccination effects on CD4 cells after COVID-19. Study findings and constraints: Whether induced by infection or by vaccine, clones showed marked clonal contraction late after vaccination.

The assay was immunoSEQ multiplex PCR, and TCRdb's table has in-frame clones only and misses some. The sample contains about 22,000 clones, 72% of which appear only once. The CDR3 has 12 amino acids. The germline gives CDR1 MNHEY, CDR2 SVGAGI. Trimming shortened V by 7 bases and J by 6 bases, and 12 bases separated the two germline ends. Sequencing in the ViraFEST assay came after antigen-specific CD4+ T cells had been expanded with viral peptide pools, which were used to stimulate PBMC. Culture proceeded for about 11 days, and CD4+ T cells were then isolated. All participants had two doses of either the BNT162b2 or mRNA-1273 vaccine.

The chain couples TRBV6-5 to TRBJ1-2; D not certain. This clonotype was sampled from a human donor who received a COVID-19 vaccine. Sample: CD4+ T cells from PBMCs cultured with HCoV-NL63 spike peptides, taken after COVID-19 vaccination. The CDR3: CASTGDSDGYTF. The CDR3 DNA reads TGTGCCAGCACCGGAGATAGCGATGGCTACACCTTC.